These 31 T cell receptor beta chains came from one sample sequenced in a study of OX40 agonist ivuxolimab in advanced cancers. Generated by immunoSEQ multiplex PCR, the TCRdb table keeps only in-frame clones and is missing some. The data hold fewer than 90,000 clones, with 89% observed a single time. This specimen consisted of CD4+ or CD8+ T cells sorted from blood, obtained in a trial of the OX40 agonist ivuxolimab. Source of these receptors: an adult with an advanced solid tumor such as melanoma, head and neck, liver or kidney cancer.

V gene TRBV2 combines with J gene TRBJ1-2; D gene ambiguous. CDR3 length: 14 residues. Trimming pared 6 bases from V and 1 base from J, leaving 12 bases between. Per the germline V gene, CDR1 is SNHLY and CDR2 is FYNNEI. CDR3 DNA sequence: TGTGCCAGCAGCCCCGTCTCGGGTAACTATGGCTACACCTTC. Protein product: CASSPVSGNYGYTF.

This rearrangement joins TRBV29-1 to TRBJ2-2, with TRBD2 identical over 9 bases. Germline V gene sequence: CDR1 SQVTM, CDR2 ANQGSEA. The CDR3 totals 15 residues. Trimming took 4 bases from V and 1 from J; bases not matched to a gene: 4. CDR3 sequence reads: CSVGPSGVNTGELFF. CDR3 in DNA: TGCAGCGTTGGTCCTAGCGGGGTGAACACCGGGGAGCTGTTTTTT.

The CDR3 sequence: CASKPGGNTGELFF. The CDR3 region has the DNA TGTGCCAGCAAACCAGGGGGCAACACCGGGGAGCTGTTTTTT. This rearrangement joins TRBV2 to TRBJ2-2; 8 bases are a match to TRBD1. Per the germline V gene, CDR1 is SNHLY and CDR2 is FYNNEI. Trimming at V came to 7 bases and at J to 2 bases, leaving 3 bases not matched to a gene. The CDR3 is 14 amino acids.

This clone came up a few times. The V call is TRBV7-2, the J call TRBJ1-3; perhaps TRBD1 as D (6 bases). The CDR3 loop spans 14 amino acids. V lost 5 bases, J lost 7 bases, and 15 bases lay in between. Germline-derived CDR1 and CDR2 are SGHTA and FQGNSA. This CDR3 reads CASSPRGPENTIYF. Written as DNA, the CDR3 is TGTGCCAGCAGCCCGCGGGGGCCTGAGAACACCATATATTTT.

The J gene is TRBJ1-5, the V gene TRBV7-8; D is undetermined. V dropped 2 bases and J dropped 7 bases, with 15 bases sitting between them. Germline assignment: CDR1 SGHVS and CDR2 FQNEAQ. This CDR3 comprises 15 residues. CDR3 amino acids: CASSLRVGVSQPQHF. The DNA for the CDR3 is TGTGCCAGCAGCTTAAGGGTCGGGGTTTCCCAGCCCCAGCATTTT. The full variable domain, its missing parts supplied by reference TRBV7-8 and TRBJ1-5, is GAGVSQSPRYKVAKRGQDVALRCDPISGHVSLFWYQQALGQGPEFLTYFQNEAQLDKSGLPSDRFFAERPEGSVSTLKIQRTQQEDSAVYLCASSLRVGVSQPQHFGDGTRLSIL.

The chain uses TRBV11-3 and TRBJ2-2, with a weak D call TRBD2 (6 bases). This CDR3 region has 14 residues. With 3 bases removed from V and 7 bases from J, the gap between germline ends came to 12 bases. The germline CDR1 and CDR2 sequences are SGHNT and YENEEA. CDR3 DNA: TGTGCCAGCAGCTTGGGGATAGCGGACGGGGAGCTGTTTTTT. This translates into CASSLGIADGELFF. Based on the CDR3 plus reference TRBV11-3 and TRBJ2-2, the full variable domain is EAGVVQSPRYKIIEKKQPVAFWCNPISGHNTLYWYLQNLGQGPELLIRYENEEAVDDSQLPKDRFSAERLKGVDSTLKIQPAELGDSAVYLCASSLGIADGELFFGEGSRLTVL.

The chain is built from TRBV2 and TRBJ2-1; weak D call: TRBD2 (6 bases). V was pared by 1 base and J by 10 bases, with 17 bases between. Germline V CDR1 and CDR2: SNHLY, FYNNEI. The CDR3 loop spans 15 amino acids. The CDR3 DNA is TGTGCCAGCAGTGAAGTGGCGGGAAGTGTCACCGAGCAGTTCTTC. Its protein product is CASSEVAGSVTEQFF.

This clone was observed a few times. This sequence joins TRBV18 and TRBJ1-1; TRBD1 aligns across 8 bases. The CDR3 consists of 14 residues. Germline V gene lookup returns CDR1 KGHSH and CDR2 LQKENI. The V gene end was trimmed by 3 bases and the J gene end by 4 bases; junction bases not matched to a gene: 4. The CDR3 bases are TGTGCCAGCTCACCCGGACAGGGTAGCACTGAAGCTTTCTTT. Encoded protein: CASSPGQGSTEAFF.

This clone was seen only once. This chain connects TRBV6-5 to TRBJ2-5, with 7 bases matching TRBD2. The J call may be faulty, since TRBJ2-7 better matches the DNA end. The CDR3 sequence is 15 residues long. CDR1 and CDR2 from the germline V gene are MNHEY and SVGAGI. The CDR3 here is CASRTPGGSSYEQYF. The CDR3 DNA reads as TGTGCCAGCCGAACCCCCGGCGGGAGTTCCTACGAGCAGTACTTC.

The chain links TRBV5-4 to TRBJ2-3, with D unclear. Germline CDR1 and CDR2: SGHNT and YYREEE (reference sequence). This CDR3 region has 13 residues. V gave up 0 bases and J gave up 5 bases, with 7 bases separating them. The CDR3 loop reads CASSLDWLDTQYF. The CDR3 nucleotides are TGTGCCAGCAGCTTGGACTGGCTAGATACGCAGTATTTT.

The chain links TRBV7-9 to TRBJ2-1, with TRBD2 matching 8 bases. V shed 5 bases, J shed 7 bases, and the junction held 7 bases outside the gene matches. The CDR3 covers 14 residues. Germline-derived CDR1 and CDR2 are SEHNR and FQNEAQ (reference sequence). The CDR3 spells CASSLSGSGNEQFF. CDR3 bases: TGTGCCAGCAGCCTCAGCGGGAGTGGAAATGAGCAGTTCTTC.

The V and J genes are TRBV10-1 and TRBJ2-1; perhaps D is TRBD1 or TRBD2 (5 bases each). The CDR3 has 12 amino acids. Per the germline V gene, CDR1 is WNHNN and CDR2 is SYGVQD (reference sequence). V was cut by 6 bases and J by 10 bases, with 13 bases left in between. CDR3 nucleotides: TGCGCCAGCAGCCCCGGGACGAGAGAGCAGTTCTTC. Its protein is CASSPGTREQFF.

The chain's CDR3 is CASGAGTGGPYEQFF. The CDR3 nucleotides read TGTGCTAGTGGTGCCGGGACAGGGGGCCCGTATGAGCAGTTCTTC. The chain couples TRBV12-5 to TRBJ2-1; the match to TRBD1 covers 12 bases. The CDR3 sequence is 15 residues long. Trimming cost V 5 bases and J 8 bases; bases outside gene matches: 7. Germline CDR1 LGHNT, CDR2 FRNRAP.

J is TRBJ2-3 and V is TRBV30; D is unresolved. The length of the CDR3 is 13 residues. Germline V gives CDR1 GTSNPN, CDR2 SVGIG (reference sequence). The germline V and J ends were trimmed by 1 base and 6 bases, with 11 bases remaining between them. CDR3 in DNA: TGTGCCTGGAGTGCCCGCCTAGGGGATACGCAGTATTTT. Translated: CAWSARLGDTQYF. Looking up the rest from reference TRBV30 and TRBJ2-3 gives the full variable domain: SQTIHQWPATLVQPVGSPLSLECTVEGTSNPNLYWYRQAAGRGLQLLFYSVGIGQISSEVPQNLSASRPQDRQFILSSKKLLLSDSGFYLCAWSARLGDTQYFGPGTRLTVL.

V usage is TRBV5-5 and J usage is TRBJ2-3; tentative D call: TRBD2 (6 bases). V dropped 7 bases and J dropped 3 bases, with 6 bases sitting between them. Germline-derived CDR1 and CDR2 are SGHKS and YYEKEE (reference sequence). The CDR3 is 11 amino acids. CDR3 sequence reads: CASGRTDTQYF. In DNA, the CDR3 is TGTGCCAGCGGGAGGACAGATACGCAGTATTTT.

This clone showed up just once. The chain combines TRBV11-2 with TRBJ2-2; possible D gene TRBD1, 6 bases. The V end was cut by 5 bases, the J end by 6 bases, with 13 bases between. The CDR3 loop spans 14 amino acids. The germline V gene encodes CDR1 SGHAT and CDR2 FQNNGV. In DNA, the CDR3 is TGTGCCAGCAGCCGCGACAGGTTCCCCGGGGAGCTGTTTTTT. Translating gives CASSRDRFPGELFF.

The V call is TRBV9, the J call TRBJ1-5; no clear D gene. Between the trimmed V and J ends, which lost 0 bases and 5 bases, there was a span of 12 bases. Germline assignment: CDR1 SGDLS and CDR2 YYNGEE. The CDR3 totals 15 residues. The CDR3 here is CASSVGEGRDQPQHF. The DNA for the CDR3 is TGTGCCAGCAGCGTAGGCGAAGGGAGAGATCAGCCCCAGCATTTT.

This chain connects TRBV5-1 to TRBJ2-1; TRBD2 matches at 8 bases. V lost 4 bases, J lost 7 bases, and 13 bases stayed unmatched. Germline lookup yields CDR1 SGHRS and CDR2 YFSETQ. The CDR3 length is 16 residues. The CDR3 loop is CASSQNIGTSFNEQFF. CDR3 nucleotides: TGCGCCAGCAGCCAAAACATCGGGACTAGTTTTAATGAGCAGTTCTTC.

This chain uses TRBV7-2 with TRBJ2-7, with TRBD1 identical over 7 bases. Losses at the gene ends were 5 bases for V and 8 bases for J; bases not matched to a gene: 3. CDR3 length: 11 residues. Germline V gives CDR1 SGHTA, CDR2 FQGNSA. CDR3 loop: CASSTDRKQYF. CDR3 DNA: TGTGCCAGCAGCACGGACAGGAAGCAGTACTTC.

The V gene is TRBV12-5, the J gene TRBJ1-3; TRBD1 agrees at 7 bases. Germline V gene sequence: CDR1 LGHNT, CDR2 FRNRAP. The CDR3 has 13 amino acids. V was clipped by 6 bases and J by 1 base; unmatched bases: 0. As DNA, the CDR3 is TGTGCTAGTGGACAGGGGTCTGGAAACACCATATATTTT. This translates into CASGQGSGNTIYF.

This chain uses TRBV11-3 with TRBJ2-5; D unclear. The CDR3 loop spans 16 amino acids. Germline V lookup: CDR1 SGHNT, CDR2 YENEEA. With 1 base removed from V and 5 bases from J, the gap between germline ends came to 17 bases. CDR3 amino acids: CASSLGGPPDVETQYF. The CDR3 nucleotides read TGTGCCAGCAGCTTAGGCGGCCCCCCCGACGTGGAGACCCAGTACTTC.

As DNA, the CDR3 is TGCGCCAGCAGCTTGGCGGTGTCGGGAGTCACCTCGAACACCGGGGAGCTGTTTTTT. Amino acid sequence: CASSLAVSGVTSNTGELFF. The V gene is TRBV5-1, the J gene TRBJ2-2; D perhaps matches TRBD2 (6 bases). CDR1 and CDR2 from the germline V gene are SGHRS and YFSETQ. V lost 0 bases and J 0 bases, leaving 18 bases between the germline ends. CDR3 length equals 19 residues.

The CDR3 protein is CASSLAGTSRGDEQFF. DNA for the CDR3: TGCGCCAGCAGCTTGGCCGGGACTAGTCGGGGCGATGAGCAGTTCTTC. The V gene is TRBV5-1, the J gene TRBJ2-1, with 8 nucleotides matching TRBD2. V lost 0 bases to trimming and J lost 8 bases; unmatched junction nucleotides: 10. CDR1 is SGHRS, CDR2 YFSETQ, per germline. CDR3 length: 16 amino acids.

The chain carries TRBV9 and TRBJ2-1; 9 bases are shared with TRBD2. The ends lost 0 bases at V and 10 bases at J; junction bases unmatched: 14. Germline lookup yields CDR1 SGDLS and CDR2 YYNGEE. The CDR3 runs 17 residues. The CDR3 spells CASSVGSLAGLFREQFF. The CDR3 bases are TGTGCCAGCAGCGTAGGATCCCTAGCGGGGCTATTTCGAGAGCAGTTCTTC.

This clone was detected only once. The chain couples TRBV2 to TRBJ1-1; D remains unclear. V dropped 8 bases and J dropped 3 bases, with 13 bases sitting between them. The CDR3 runs 13 residues. The germline V gene encodes CDR1 SNHLY and CDR2 FYNNEI. The CDR3 region is CASGRREDTEAFF. In nucleotides, the CDR3 is TGTGCCAGCGGGAGGCGCGAGGACACTGAAGCTTTCTTT.

V is TRBV9 and J is TRBJ1-5, with D uncertain. V was clipped by 3 bases and J by 2 bases, with 12 bases between them. This CDR3 has 15 amino acids. Germline V gene sequence: CDR1 SGDLS, CDR2 YYNGEE. CDR3 nucleotide sequence: TGTGCCAGCAGCGCAAGTTGGGGTGGCAATCAGCCCCAGCATTTT. Translated, it gives CASSASWGGNQPQHF.

In its sample, this clone was seen once. The chain employs TRBV19 and TRBJ2-7; 7 bases match TRBD1. This CDR3 comprises 13 residues. V shed 2 bases, J shed 5 bases, and the junction held 3 bases outside the gene matches. The V gene's germline CDR1 is LNHDA and CDR2 SQIVND (reference sequence). The CDR3 protein is CASSINRGHEQYF. DNA of the CDR3: TGTGCCAGTAGTATAAACAGGGGCCACGAGCAGTACTTC.

J is TRBJ2-3 and V is TRBV7-2; TRBD2 agrees at 13 bases. The ends lost 3 bases at V and 5 bases at J; junction bases unmatched: 5. This CDR3 contains 16 residues. Germline CDR1 and CDR2: SGHTA and FQGNSA. CDR3 coding DNA: TGTGCCAGCAGCTTTGGGACTAGCGGGATCTTAGATACGCAGTATTTT. Amino acid sequence: CASSFGTSGILDTQYF.

CDR3 loop: CASSLGGTSGQSYEQYF. In DNA, the CDR3 is TGCGCCAGCAGCTTGGGGGGGACTAGCGGGCAATCCTACGAGCAGTACTTC. V gene TRBV5-1 combines with J gene TRBJ2-7; 12 nucleotides match TRBD2. Unmatched junction bases numbered 5, after V lost 0 bases and J lost 1 base. From germline, CDR1 is SGHRS and CDR2 YFSETQ. CDR3 length: 17 amino acids.

V and J are TRBV14 and TRBJ2-7; weak D call: TRBD2 (5 bases). Germline loops: CDR1 SGHDN, CDR2 FVKESK. The CDR3 runs 14 residues. V lost 1 base to trimming and J lost 3 bases, with 10 bases between them. The chain's CDR3 is CASSQGRSGYEQYF. The CDR3 region has the DNA TGTGCCAGCAGCCAAGGACGGAGCGGCTACGAGCAGTACTTC.

This chain links TRBV6-5 with TRBJ1-2, with TRBD1 as a possible D gene (5 bases). Germline CDR1 and CDR2: MNHEY and SVGAGI. V shed 0 bases and J shed 4 bases, with 12 bases lying between them. The CDR3 runs 15 residues. The CDR3 nucleotides read TGTGCCAGCAGTTACTCGCTGGGTAGGGGCTATGGCTACACCTTC. It specifies CASSYSLGRGYGYTF.